The 8 T cell receptor beta chains below all came from one sample that was sequenced in a study of blood T cell repertoires in COVID-19. Data came from immunoSEQ multiplex PCR; TCRdb stores just in-frame clones and leaves some out. The profile shows tens of thousands of clones, roughly nine tenths of them singletons. The sequencing input was peripheral blood. These receptors came from a woman between 50 and 59 years old with active COVID-19.

V and J are TRBV5-1 and TRBJ2-5, with 11 bases aligning to TRBD2. Germline CDR1 reads SGHRS; CDR2 reads YFSETQ. The CDR3 sequence is 14 residues long. After removal of 2 bases from V and 4 bases from J, the junction contained 1 base not matched to a gene. The CDR3 DNA reads TGCGCCAGCAGCTTCGGACTAGCGGGAGAGACCCAGTACTTC. Its translation is CASSFGLAGETQYF.

This chain connects TRBV7-6 to TRBJ2-7, with a weak D call TRBD1 (5 bases). Germline CDR1 is SGHVS and CDR2 is FNYEAQ. V lost 5 bases to trimming and J lost 5 bases, with 25 bases between them. CDR3 length: 17 amino acids. The chain's CDR3 is CASSPQGRPPADDEQYF. CDR3 nucleotides: TGTGCCAGCAGCCCCCAGGGAAGGCCACCCGCTGATGACGAGCAGTACTTC.

J is TRBJ2-7 and V is TRBV6-5; TRBD1 matches 12 bases. This CDR3 is built from 14 residues. The junction had 6 bases not matched to a gene; V was cut back by 7 bases and J by 5 bases. Germline V gene lookup returns CDR1 MNHEY and CDR2 SVGAGI. CDR3 DNA sequence: TGTGCCAGCAACCGGGACAGGGGGCAGGACGAGCAGTACTTC. It translates to CASNRDRGQDEQYF.

The chain links TRBV7-3 to TRBJ2-2; 13 bases fit TRBD2. Germline assignment: CDR1 SGHTA and CDR2 FQGTGA. CDR3 size: 15 residues. V was clipped by 5 bases and J by 8 bases; unmatched bases: 5. The CDR3 region is CASSPRTSGRGELFF. The CDR3 nucleotides are TGTGCCAGCAGCCCCAGGACTAGCGGGAGAGGGGAGCTGTTTTTT. The entire variable domain, with the rest obtained from reference TRBV7-3 and TRBJ2-2, is as follows: GAGVSQTPSNKVTEKGKYVELRCDPISGHTALYWYRQSLGQGPEFLIYFQGTGAADDSGLPNDRFFAVRPEGSVSTLKIQRTERGDSAVYLCASSPRTSGRGELFFGEGSRLTVL.

This rearrangement joins TRBV18 to TRBJ2-7; TRBD1 agrees at 8 bases. Trimming cost V 3 bases and J 6 bases; bases outside gene matches: 4. The CDR3 contains 13 residues. CDR1 KGHSH and CDR2 LQKENI come from the germline V gene. DNA of the CDR3: TGTGCCAGCTCACCGATCGGACAGGGCGAGCAGTACTTC. It encodes CASSPIGQGEQYF.

This chain connects TRBV5-1 to TRBJ2-3, with TRBD2 matching over 14 bases. The ends lost 4 bases at V and 0 bases at J; junction bases unmatched: 13. Germline CDR1 is SGHRS and CDR2 is YFSETQ. The length of the CDR3 is 20 residues. CDR3 coding DNA: TGCGCCAGCAGCCCTACCCGACTAGCGGGAGGGCCGGCTAGCACAGATACGCAGTATTTT. Its protein product is CASSPTRLAGGPASTDTQYF. The entire variable domain, with the rest obtained from reference TRBV5-1 and TRBJ2-3, is as follows: KAGVTQTPRYLIKTRGQQVTLSCSPISGHRSVSWYQQTPGQGLQFLFEYFSETQRNKGNFPGRFSGRQFSNSRSEMNVSTLELGDSALYLCASSPTRLAGGPASTDTQYFGPGTRLTVL.

This chain joins TRBV19 and TRBJ2-3; TRBD2 matches 9 bases. This CDR3 is 17 amino acids long. V shed 4 bases and J 5 bases; nucleotides not matched to a gene: 13. Germline V gene data show CDR1 as LNHDA and CDR2 as SQIVND (reference sequence). The CDR3 spells CASSTTTSGRRGDTQYF. In DNA, the CDR3 is TGTGCCAGTAGTACAACCACCAGCGGGAGGAGGGGAGATACGCAGTATTTT.

This clone has more than one count but fewer than ten. V is TRBV5-1 and J is TRBJ1-1; perhaps TRBD1 as D (5 bases). Looked up from germline, CDR1 is SGHRS and CDR2 is YFSETQ. The CDR3 length is 15 residues. V lost 2 bases and J lost 4, with 15 bases in between. The CDR3 DNA is TGCGCCAGCAGCTTCACCGGGACTTCAAGCACTGAAGCTTTCTTT. Residues: CASSFTGTSSTEAFF.